A single sample gave rise to the 28 T cell receptor beta chains below, sequenced in a study of CD8 T cells in ankylosing spondylitis (dated by TCRdb to about 2017). Results the study describes overall, beyond this receptor: A TCR beta motif of several highly homologous amino acid variants appeared characteristic of blood from ankylosing spondylitis patients.

No antigen is known for these receptors. Library prep was done by 5' RACE. Sequencing used an Illumina HiSeq 2500. Using fastp at Q25 and MiXCR, TCRdb reprocessed the public reads and kept productive beta chains. One record per CDR3 amino acid sequence lists the most common genes and DNA. Within this sample are some 400,000 distinct CDR3 sequences, with 20% to 25% of them counted one time only. The ten largest make up about 17% of the sample. Sequencing was done on a sample of blood, either unsorted or a sorted T cell fraction (not recorded which). The origin of the receptors is a male donor with ankylosing spondylitis.

This clonotype was found a few times. The chain recombines TRBV5-1 with TRBJ2-2; D remains unclear. CDR3 length: 14 residues. V lost 2 bases, J lost 1 base, and 6 bases lay in between. Germline V gene data show CDR1 as SGHRS and CDR2 as YFSETQ. CDR3 in amino acids: CASSFAQNTGELFF. CDR3 DNA: TGCGCCAGCAGCTTCGCACAGAACACCGGGGAGCTGTTTTTT.

The V and J genes are TRBV25-1 and TRBJ2-7; D is ambiguous. The V and J ends lost 4 bases and 2 bases respectively, with 9 bases between them. This CDR3 spans 13 amino acids. Germline CDR1 MGHDK, CDR2 SYGVNS. The CDR3 protein is CASSVSRTYEQYF. The CDR3 DNA is TGTGCCAGCAGTGTCTCGAGGACCTACGAGCAGTACTTC.

The gene calls are TRBV20-1 and TRBJ1-1; a weak D match, TRBD1 (6 bases). Trimming took off 6 bases at V and 5 bases at J, with 19 bases between the two ends. This CDR3 has 14 amino acids. CDR1 is DFQATT, CDR2 SNEGSKA, per germline (reference sequence). Here the CDR3 reads CSAHRRAGETEAFF. As DNA, the CDR3 is TGCAGTGCCCACAGGAGGGCAGGGGAGACTGAAGCTTTCTTT.

The V gene is TRBV20-1, the J gene TRBJ2-1; 7 bases fit TRBD1. The CDR3 contains 14 residues. Germline assignment: CDR1 DFQATT and CDR2 SNEGSKA (reference sequence). Unmatched junction bases numbered 13, after V lost 5 bases and J lost 9 bases. This CDR3 reads CSAYRGSDLGEQFF. CDR3 sequence (DNA): TGCAGTGCTTACAGGGGTTCGGATTTGGGTGAGCAGTTCTTC.

This clonotype was counted at least ten times. The CDR3 reads CASSLEVAREDTQYF. For the CDR3, the DNA is TGCGCCAGCAGCTTGGAAGTGGCAAGGGAAGATACGCAGTATTTT. The chain uses TRBV5-1 and TRBJ2-3; D is unclear. Germline CDR1 reads SGHRS; CDR2 reads YFSETQ. This CDR3 comprises 15 residues. Trimming pared 0 bases from V and 5 bases from J, leaving 13 bases between.

The V and J genes are TRBV5-1 and TRBJ2-5; D ambiguous. The germline V and J ends were trimmed by 0 bases and 2 bases, with 14 bases remaining between them. In germline, CDR1 is SGHRS, CDR2 YFSETQ. This CDR3 is built from 16 residues. The CDR3 sequence: CASSLAGSVVQETQYF. CDR3 DNA sequence: TGCGCCAGCAGCTTGGCCGGGTCGGTGGTACAAGAGACCCAGTACTTC.

This clonotype was seen only a few times. This chain joins TRBV15 and TRBJ2-5, with a possible D match to TRBD1 (6 bases). Germline CDR1 LNHNV, CDR2 YYDKDF (reference sequence). V lost 3 bases, J lost 0 bases, and 8 bases lay in between. The CDR3 runs to 14 residues. This CDR3 reads CATSRGTNQETQYF. The CDR3 DNA reads TGTGCCACCAGCAGGGGGACAAACCAAGAGACCCAGTACTTC.

The V call is TRBV18, the J call TRBJ2-1, with D possibly TRBD1 on 8 matching bases. The CDR3 sequence is 15 residues long. CDR1 KGHSH and CDR2 LQKENI come from the germline V gene. V dropped 4 bases and J dropped 2 bases, with 12 bases sitting between them. The CDR3 DNA sequence: TGTGCCAGCTCACTACAGGGGGGGACCTACAATGAGCAGTTCTTC. Translating gives CASSLQGGTYNEQFF. Full variable domain (outside the CDR3, taken from reference TRBV18 and TRBJ2-1): NAGVMQNPRHLVRRRGQEARLRCSPMKGHSHVYWYRQLPEEGLKFMVYLQKENIIDESGMPKERFSAEFPKEGPSILRIQQVVRGDSAAYFCASSLQGGTYNEQFFGPGTRLTVL.

This clonotype was found many times. DNA of the CDR3: TGTGCCAGCACCCCCGGACTAGAGACCTACGAGCAGTACTTC. Translated: CASTPGLETYEQYF. The chain employs TRBV28 and TRBJ2-7; 7 positions match TRBD2. The CDR3 has 14 amino acids. Trimming at V came to 7 bases and at J to 2 bases, leaving 8 bases not matched to a gene. The V gene's germline CDR1 is MDHEN and CDR2 SYDVKM.

This chain joins TRBV29-1 and TRBJ2-6; 8 bases agree with TRBD1. This CDR3 has 14 amino acids. Per the germline V gene, CDR1 is SQVTM and CDR2 is ANQGSEA. The trim removed 4 bases at V and 2 bases at J, leaving 1 base unmatched. In nucleotides, the CDR3 is TGCAGCGTTGGGACAGGGACTGGGGCCAACGTCCTGACTTTC. It codes for CSVGTGTGANVLTF.

This clonotype was recorded a few times. The rearrangement links TRBV3-1 to TRBJ1-6; TRBD1 might be the D (5 bases). Germline values: CDR1 LGHDT, CDR2 YNNKEL (reference sequence). V dropped 1 base and J dropped 0 bases, with 16 bases sitting between them. The CDR3 spans 19 residues. DNA for the CDR3: TGTGCCAGCAGCCAAGTAGGGCAGGGTCGGAGCTCCTATAATTCACCCCTCCACTTT. The encoded protein is CASSQVGQGRSSYNSPLHF.

This chain links TRBV7-9 with TRBJ1-2; no definite D call. Germline assignment: CDR1 SEHNR and CDR2 FQNEAQ (reference sequence). The CDR3 extends over 14 amino acids. V was trimmed by 5 bases and J by 0 bases, leaving 10 bases between them. In DNA, the CDR3 is TGTGCCAGCAGCACAGCCGGGGCTAACTATGGCTACACCTTC. Translation gives CASSTAGANYGYTF. The full variable domain, its missing parts supplied by reference TRBV7-9 and TRBJ1-2, is DTGVSQNPRHKITKRGQNVTFRCDPISEHNRLYWYRQTLGQGPEFLTYFQNEAQLEKSRLLSDRFSAERPKGSFSTLEIQRTEQGDSAMYLCASSTAGANYGYTFGSGTRLTVV.

This clonotype has ten or more counts. The CDR3 is CATSRDLTGSQPQHF. The DNA of the CDR3 is TGTGCCACCAGCAGAGATTTGACAGGGAGTCAGCCCCAGCATTTT. The chain carries TRBV15 and TRBJ1-5; 7 bases map to TRBD1. Trimming removed 0 bases from V and 6 bases from J; junction bases left unmatched: 5. CDR3 length: 15 amino acids. Germline V gene sequence: CDR1 LNHNV, CDR2 YYDKDF (reference sequence).

This clonotype was detected a few times. The J gene is TRBJ1-2, the V gene TRBV7-9; 9 bases are shared with TRBD1. CDR1 SEHNR and CDR2 FQNEAQ come from the germline V gene (reference sequence). This CDR3 comprises 15 residues. The V gene end was trimmed by 5 bases and the J gene end by 7 bases; junction bases not matched to a gene: 11. This CDR3 reads CASSTRTGGWGGYTF. As DNA, the CDR3 is TGTGCCAGCAGCACCCGAACAGGGGGCTGGGGTGGCTACACCTTC.

In its sample, this clonotype was seen once. The chain couples TRBV20-1 to TRBJ1-5; 7 nucleotides align to TRBD1. Germline V gives CDR1 DFQATT, CDR2 SNEGSKA (reference sequence). V shed 0 bases and J 3 bases; nucleotides not matched to a gene: 5. The CDR3 contains 15 residues. In DNA form, the CDR3 reads TGCAGTGCTAGAGAGACCGGGACAGACAATCAGCCCCAGCATTTT. Translated: CSARETGTDNQPQHF.

This chain uses TRBV7-8 with TRBJ2-5, with no clear D. Trimming shortened V by 0 bases and J by 5 bases, and 10 bases separated the two germline ends. CDR1 SGHVS and CDR2 FQNEAQ come from the germline V gene. CDR3 length: 14 amino acids. CDR3 residues: CASSLASLEETQYF. In DNA, the CDR3 is TGTGCCAGCAGCTTAGCTAGCCTTGAGGAGACCCAGTACTTC.

CDR3 DNA: TGCGCCAGCAGCTTTCGAAGGAACTTACCAACGAACACCGGGGAGCTGTTTTTT. Amino acid sequence: CASSFRRNLPTNTGELFF. V is TRBV5-1 and J is TRBJ2-2; D not resolved. V was trimmed by 2 bases and J by 0 bases, leaving 17 bases between them. Per germline, CDR1 SGHRS and CDR2 YFSETQ. This CDR3 contains 18 residues. Using reference TRBV5-1 and TRBJ2-2 for the parts outside the CDR3, the full variable domain is KAGVTQTPRYLIKTRGQQVTLSCSPISGHRSVSWYQQTPGQGLQFLFEYFSETQRNKGNFPGRFSGRQFSNSRSEMNVSTLELGDSALYLCASSFRRNLPTNTGELFFGEGSRLTVL.

V and J are TRBV5-1 and TRBJ2-1; tentatively, D is TRBD1 (5 bases). The germline gives CDR1 SGHRS, CDR2 YFSETQ. The V and J ends lost 2 bases and 0 bases respectively, with 9 bases between them. CDR3 length equals 15 residues. The CDR3 coding sequence is TGCGCCAGCAGCTTCGGCCAGGGCTCCTACAATGAGCAGTTCTTC. Translating gives CASSFGQGSYNEQFF.

This clonotype occurred a few times. The rearrangement uses TRBV28 and TRBJ2-2; 8 nucleotides match TRBD1. This CDR3 is 15 amino acids long. Germline V CDR1 and CDR2: MDHEN, SYDVKM. V was pared by 5 bases and J by 6 bases, with 8 bases of the junction left unmatched. The CDR3, as DNA: TGTGCCAGCAGTCCAACAGGGGGAAAGGCCGGGGAGCTGTTTTTT. Its translation: CASSPTGGKAGELFF.

The rearrangement uses TRBV12-3 or TRBV12-4 and TRBJ1-6; no definite D call. Trimming pared 6 bases from V and 6 bases from J, leaving 12 bases between. This CDR3 is built from 14 residues. The CDR3 here is CASSSLGTNSPLHF. CDR3 nucleotides: TGTGCCAGCAGCTCCTTGGGCACTAATTCACCCCTCCACTTT.

This CDR3 reads CASRGGIVAGELFF. The CDR3 nucleotides read TGTGCCAGCAGGGGGGGGATAGTGGCCGGGGAGCTGTTTTTT. The chain carries TRBV6-1 and TRBJ2-2; the match to TRBD2 covers 7 bases. Germline V gene data show CDR1 as MNHNS and CDR2 as SASEGT. The CDR3 loop spans 14 amino acids. V was pared by 6 bases and J by 6 bases, with 7 bases of the junction left unmatched.

In its sample, this clonotype was seen a few times. The chain carries TRBV5-1 and TRBJ2-7; 8 bases are shared with TRBD1. Germline CDR1 and CDR2: SGHRS and YFSETQ. The V gene end was trimmed by 4 bases and the J gene end by 5 bases; junction bases not matched to a gene: 8. The CDR3 is 14 amino acids. In nucleotides, the CDR3 is TGCGCCAGCAGCACGGACAGGGAGGTGCACGAGCAGTACTTC. It codes for CASSTDREVHEQYF.

The V gene is TRBV7-3, the J gene TRBJ1-6, with D possibly matching TRBD1 (5 bases). In germline, CDR1 is SGHTA, CDR2 FQGTGA. The CDR3 loop spans 14 amino acids. V was clipped by 3 bases and J by 6 bases, with 9 bases between them. The CDR3 coding sequence is TGTGCCAGCAGCTTCCAAGGGACTAATTCACCCCTCCACTTT. Amino acid sequence: CASSFQGTNSPLHF.

The table lists this clonotype with a few counts. The chain couples TRBV4-1 to TRBJ1-2, with D hard to call. Germline lookup yields CDR1 MGHRA and CDR2 YSYEKL. The CDR3 contains 12 residues. V lost 3 bases to trimming and J lost 4 bases, with 6 bases between them. In DNA form, the CDR3 reads TGCGCCAGCAGCCAGGGTCGCTATGGCTACACCTTC. It specifies CASSQGRYGYTF.

The chain is built from TRBV20-1 and TRBJ2-7, with D unclear. Germline V lookup: CDR1 DFQATT, CDR2 SNEGSKA (reference sequence). V lost 0 bases and J lost 0, with 12 bases in between. This CDR3 spans 15 amino acids. CDR3 protein: CSARDFGFASYEQYF. In DNA, the CDR3 is TGCAGTGCTAGAGATTTCGGGTTTGCCTCCTACGAGCAGTACTTC.

The chain couples TRBV6-5 to TRBJ2-3; 7 bases fit TRBD1. The CDR3 covers 17 residues. V lost 1 base, J lost 2 bases, and 9 bases stayed unmatched. CDR1 and CDR2 (germline): MNHEY, SVGAGI. CDR3 residues: CASSYFPSGQSTDTQYF. The CDR3 coding sequence is TGTGCCAGCAGTTACTTCCCCTCGGGACAGTCCACAGATACGCAGTATTTT.

The table lists this clonotype with a few counts. This chain joins TRBV11-2 and TRBJ2-7; D ambiguous. This CDR3 comprises 15 residues. Trimming removed 1 base from V and 4 bases from J, with 14 bases in between. The germline V gene has CDR1 SGHAT and CDR2 FQNNGV. The CDR3 coding sequence is TGTGCCAGCAGCTTAGTACAGAACACCCTATACGAGCAGTACTTC. Translation: CASSLVQNTLYEQYF.

This clonotype was counted a few times. The CDR3 protein is CASSLFGVTYNEQFF. As DNA, the CDR3 is TGTGCCAGCAGCTTATTTGGGGTAACCTACAATGAGCAGTTCTTC. V is TRBV7-8 and J is TRBJ2-1; D gene ambiguous. CDR1 SGHVS and CDR2 FQNEAQ come from the germline V gene. V shed 2 bases and J shed 2 bases, with 10 bases lying between them. This CDR3 region has 15 residues.